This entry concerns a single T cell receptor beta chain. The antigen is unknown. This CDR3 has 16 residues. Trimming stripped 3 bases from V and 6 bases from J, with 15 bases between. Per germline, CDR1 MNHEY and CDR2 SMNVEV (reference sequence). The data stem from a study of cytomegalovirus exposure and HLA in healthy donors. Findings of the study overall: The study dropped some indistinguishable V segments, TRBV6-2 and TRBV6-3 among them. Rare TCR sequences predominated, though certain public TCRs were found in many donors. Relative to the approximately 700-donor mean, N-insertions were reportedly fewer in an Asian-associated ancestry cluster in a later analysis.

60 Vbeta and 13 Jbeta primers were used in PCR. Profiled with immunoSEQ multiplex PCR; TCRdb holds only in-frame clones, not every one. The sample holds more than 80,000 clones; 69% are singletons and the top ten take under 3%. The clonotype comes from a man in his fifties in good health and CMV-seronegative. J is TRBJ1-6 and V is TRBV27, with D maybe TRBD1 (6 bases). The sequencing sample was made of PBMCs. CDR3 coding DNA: TGTGCCAGCAGTTTTTGGGGGCGAGGTGGTAATTCACCCCTCCACTTT. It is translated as CASSFWGRGGNSPLHF.